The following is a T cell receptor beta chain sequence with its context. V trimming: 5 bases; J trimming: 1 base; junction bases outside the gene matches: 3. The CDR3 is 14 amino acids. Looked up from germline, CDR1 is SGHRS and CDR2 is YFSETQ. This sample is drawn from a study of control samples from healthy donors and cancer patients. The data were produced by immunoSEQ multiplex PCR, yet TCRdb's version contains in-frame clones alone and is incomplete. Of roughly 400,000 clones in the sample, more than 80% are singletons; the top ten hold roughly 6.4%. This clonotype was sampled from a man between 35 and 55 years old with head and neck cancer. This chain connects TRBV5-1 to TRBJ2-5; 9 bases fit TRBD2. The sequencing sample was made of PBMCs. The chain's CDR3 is CASSTSGLQETQYF. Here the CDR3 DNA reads TGCGCCAGCAGTACTAGCGGGCTCCAAGAGACCCAGTACTTC.